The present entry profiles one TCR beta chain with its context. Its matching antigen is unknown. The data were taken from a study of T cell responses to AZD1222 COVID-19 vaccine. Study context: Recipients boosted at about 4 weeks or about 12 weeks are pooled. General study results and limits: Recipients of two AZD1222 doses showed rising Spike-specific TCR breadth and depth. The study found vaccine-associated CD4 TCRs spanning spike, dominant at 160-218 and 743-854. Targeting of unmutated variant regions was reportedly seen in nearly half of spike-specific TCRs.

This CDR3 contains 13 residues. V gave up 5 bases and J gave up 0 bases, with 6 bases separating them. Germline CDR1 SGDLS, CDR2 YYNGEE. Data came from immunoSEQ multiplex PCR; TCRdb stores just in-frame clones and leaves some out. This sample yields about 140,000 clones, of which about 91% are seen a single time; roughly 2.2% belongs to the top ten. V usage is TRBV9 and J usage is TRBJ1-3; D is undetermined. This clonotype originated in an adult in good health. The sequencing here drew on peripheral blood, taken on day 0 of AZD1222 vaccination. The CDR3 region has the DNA TGTGCCAGCAGTCCCGTCTCTGGAAACACCATATATTTT. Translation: CASSPVSGNTIYF.